This T cell receptor (beta chain) was retrieved from a study of T-cell reconstitution after alpha-beta-depleted transplantation in children. The TCRbeta library incorporated unique molecular identifiers. MiXCR, applied by TCRdb to the PCR reads, yields one record per CDR3 protein. The sample lists almost 20,000 distinct CDR3 sequences, approximately 12% seen once, with approximately 35% in the top ten. Findings and caveats of the study: Roughly two months post-transplant, alpha-beta T cells reportedly originated from several hundred graft clones that had expanded.

Germline values: CDR1 MNHEY, CDR2 SVGAGI. The CDR3 has 15 amino acids. V was clipped by 2 bases and J by 7 bases; unmatched bases: 8. A note on this clonotype: Its antigen is as yet unknown.

V and J are TRBV6-5 and TRBJ1-5, with 7 nucleotides matching TRBD1. The TCR comes from a female patient between 2 and 10 years old who had a stem cell transplant for congenital amegakaryocytic thrombocytopenia, so the T cells may come from the graft donor. The sequences come from PBMCs, mostly from graft donor cells, collected 60 days after TCRalphabeta/CD19-depleted stem cell transplant. CDR3: CASSYGAGGEQPQHF. The CDR3 region has the DNA TGTGCCAGCAGTTACGGGGCAGGGGGTGAACAGCCCCAGCATTTT.